This T cell receptor beta chain comes out of a study (dated by TCRdb to the mid-2010s). Library construction relied on RT-PCR. The listed sequencing device is Illumina MiSeq. TCRdb took the public reads, trimmed them with fastp at Q25, ran MiXCR for clone calling and kept in-frame beta chains. Every distinct CDR3 protein forms one entry, paired with its most common genes and DNA. The sample data list about 680,000 distinct CDR3 sequences, and approximately 15% of these were observed just once. 3.6% of the sample is taken by the ten largest. Deletion took 2 bases off V and 7 bases off J, with a span of 17 bases between the germline ends. The CDR3 runs 15 amino acids, cysteine and phenylalanine included. Only the CDR3 region is kept as DNA, spanning 45 bases read in frame from base 1. From the germline V gene (reference sequence), CDR1 is LGHDT and CDR2 is YNNKEL. In this sample, this clonotype turned up a few times. It lacks a known antigen. No base qualities exist here, and no much larger clone lies one base off it.

The TCR comes from a female donor in good health, serving as a healthy control. The rearranged segments are TRBV3-1 and TRBJ1-1, with the identity of the D gene unclear. The sequenced sample was memory CD4+ T cells from blood. This receptor has the CDR3 CASSQPTLARIEAFF. The nucleotide sequence is TGTGCCAGCAGCCAACCGACGTTGGCGCGGATTGAAGCTTTCTTT.